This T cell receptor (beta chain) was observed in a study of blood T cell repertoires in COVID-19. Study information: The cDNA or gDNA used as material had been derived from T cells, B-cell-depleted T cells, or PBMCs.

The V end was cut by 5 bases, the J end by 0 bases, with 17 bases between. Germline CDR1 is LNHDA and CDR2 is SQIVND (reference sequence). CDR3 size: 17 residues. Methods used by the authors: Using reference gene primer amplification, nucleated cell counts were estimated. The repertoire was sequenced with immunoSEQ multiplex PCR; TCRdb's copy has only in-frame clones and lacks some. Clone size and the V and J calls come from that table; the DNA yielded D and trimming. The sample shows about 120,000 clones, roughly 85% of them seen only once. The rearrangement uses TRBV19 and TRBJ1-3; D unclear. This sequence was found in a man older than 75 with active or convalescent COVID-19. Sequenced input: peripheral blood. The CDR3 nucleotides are TGTGCCAGTAGTGCGGAAAAGACTGTCACCTCTGGAAACACCATATATTTT. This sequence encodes CASSAEKTVTSGNTIYF. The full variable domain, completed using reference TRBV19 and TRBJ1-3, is DGGITQSPKYLFRKEGQNVTLSCEQNLNHDAMYWYRQDPGQGLRLIYYSQIVNDFQKGDIAEGYSVSREKKESFPLTVTSAQKNPTAFYLCASSAEKTVTSGNTIYFGEGSWLTVV.